Listed below are T cell receptor beta chains from one sample, sequenced in a study of T cells in tuberculosis. Generated by immunoSEQ multiplex PCR, the TCRdb table keeps only in-frame clones and is missing some. This table holds roughly 59,000 clones, 81% found once. Sequences were obtained from CD1b-GMM tetramer-negative cells sorted from PBMCs. Receptors were obtained from an adult woman with latent tuberculosis. The CDR3 runs from the conserved cysteine through the conserved F or W.

V	J	CDR3
TRBV18	TRBJ1-2	CASSPRGEIHGYTF
TRBV28	TRBJ2-6	CASGGYSGANVLTF
TRBV5-6	TRBJ1-3	CASSRDRRNTIYF
TRBV6-6	TRBJ1-5	CASSQQGAAQPQHF
TRBV5-6	TRBJ2-2	CASSEPGQGVAGELFF
TRBV25-1	TRBJ1-1	CASSETGWGNTEAFF
TRBV29-1	TRBJ1-1	CSVEGRVGTEAFF
TRBV11-3	TRBJ2-3	CASSSRLAGGTDTQYF
TRBV4-1	TRBJ1-2	CASSPPRGGRGSYGYTF
TRBV4-1	TRBJ1-1	CASSQTGTWITEAFF
TRBV9	TRBJ2-1	CASRAHPSTSGYNEQFF
TRBV19	TRBJ1-5	CASSQPGRRNQPQHF
TRBV9	TRBJ2-3	CASSAPGVTDTQYF
TRBV19	TRBJ2-3	CASSTTSGKSTDTQYF
TRBV6-1	TRBJ2-5	CASSEGGETQYF
TRBV7-2	TRBJ1-1	CASSLETTGAEAFF
TRBV10-3	TRBJ2-4	CAISLSLAGGPGDIQYF
TRBV11-2	TRBJ2-5	CASSSQLRGDKQETQYF
TRBV7-9	TRBJ2-1	CASTPGLAGGPSNEQFF
TRBV28	TRBJ2-7	CASNQGSYEQYF
TRBV28	TRBJ2-5	CASSPEVTPETQYF
TRBV13	TRBJ1-1	CASSSMGGIAEAFF
TRBV28	TRBJ1-2	CASSRQGKGGGYTF
TRBV28	TRBJ1-1	CASRRQGNTEAFF
TRBV13	TRBJ1-1	CASSSRGGPTEAFF
TRBV7-8	TRBJ2-2	CASIPLSGGAGGTGELFF
TRBV28	TRBJ1-2	CASSLLPGTGKAGYTF
TRBV6-1	TRBJ1-6	CASSADRGNSPLHF
TRBV19	TRBJ1-5	CASSMKGTNQPQHF
TRBV19	TRBJ2-7	CASKAWTGSPLGQYF
TRBV2	TRBJ2-2	CASSVRINTGELFF